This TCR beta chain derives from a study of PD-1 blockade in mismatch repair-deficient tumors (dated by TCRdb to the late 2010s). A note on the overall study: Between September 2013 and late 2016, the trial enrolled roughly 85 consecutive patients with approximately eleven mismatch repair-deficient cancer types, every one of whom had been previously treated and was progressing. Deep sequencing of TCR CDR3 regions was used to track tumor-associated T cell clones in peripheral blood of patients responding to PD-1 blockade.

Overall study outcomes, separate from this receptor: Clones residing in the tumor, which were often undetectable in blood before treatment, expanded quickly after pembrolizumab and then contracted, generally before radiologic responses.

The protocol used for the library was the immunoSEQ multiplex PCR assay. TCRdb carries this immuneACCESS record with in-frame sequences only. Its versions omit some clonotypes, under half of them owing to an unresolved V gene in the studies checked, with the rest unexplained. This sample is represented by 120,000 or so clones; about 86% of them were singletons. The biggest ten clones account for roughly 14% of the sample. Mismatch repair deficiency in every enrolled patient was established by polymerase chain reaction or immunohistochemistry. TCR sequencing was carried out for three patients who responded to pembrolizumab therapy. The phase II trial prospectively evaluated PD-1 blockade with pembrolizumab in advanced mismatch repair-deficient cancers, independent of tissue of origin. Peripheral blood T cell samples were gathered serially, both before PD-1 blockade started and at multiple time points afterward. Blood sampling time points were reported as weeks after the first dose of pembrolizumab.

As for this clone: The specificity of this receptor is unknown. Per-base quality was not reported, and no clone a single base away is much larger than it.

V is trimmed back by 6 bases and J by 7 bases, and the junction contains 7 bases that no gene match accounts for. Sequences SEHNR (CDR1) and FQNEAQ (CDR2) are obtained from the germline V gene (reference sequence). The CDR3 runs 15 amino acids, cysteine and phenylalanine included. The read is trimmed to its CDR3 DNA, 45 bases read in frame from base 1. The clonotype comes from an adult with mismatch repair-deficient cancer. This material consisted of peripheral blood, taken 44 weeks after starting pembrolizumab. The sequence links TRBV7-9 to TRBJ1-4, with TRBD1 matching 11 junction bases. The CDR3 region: CASSTRGQGGEKLFF. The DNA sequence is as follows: TGTGCCAGCAGTACGAGGGGACAGGGGGGTGAAAAACTGTTTTTT.